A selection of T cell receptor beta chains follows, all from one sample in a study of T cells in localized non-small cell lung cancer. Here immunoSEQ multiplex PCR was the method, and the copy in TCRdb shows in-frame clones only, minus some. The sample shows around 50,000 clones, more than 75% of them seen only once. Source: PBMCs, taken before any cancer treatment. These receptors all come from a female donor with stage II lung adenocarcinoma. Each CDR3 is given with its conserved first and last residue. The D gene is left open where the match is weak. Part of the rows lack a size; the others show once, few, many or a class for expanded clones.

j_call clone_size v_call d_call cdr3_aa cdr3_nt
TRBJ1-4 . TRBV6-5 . CASSYLNEKLFF TGTGCCAGCAGTTATCTTAACGAAAAACTGTTTTTT
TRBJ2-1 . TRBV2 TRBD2 CASSLAGAGYNEQFF TGTGCCAGCAGCCTAGCGGGGGCCGGATACAATGAGCAGTTCTTC
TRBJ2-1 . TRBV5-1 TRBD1 CASSLGQGISYNEQFF TGCGCCAGCAGCTTAGGACAGGGCATCTCCTACAATGAGCAGTTCTTC
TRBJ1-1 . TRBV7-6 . CASSETWNTEAFF TGTGCCAGCAGCGAGACGTGGAACACTGAAGCTTTCTTT
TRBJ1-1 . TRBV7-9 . CASSLLQGLNTEAFF TGTGCCAGCAGCTTACTTCAGGGACTGAACACTGAAGCTTTCTTT
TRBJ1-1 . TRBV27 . CASSLLGEATEAFF TGTGCCAGCAGTTTACTCGGGGAGGCCACTGAAGCTTTCTTT
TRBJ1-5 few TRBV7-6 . CASSLELGNQPQHF TGTGCCAGCAGCTTAGAATTGGGCAATCAGCCCCAGCATTTT
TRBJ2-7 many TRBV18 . CASSPLYSLEQYF TGTGCCAGCTCACCACTCTATAGCCTGGAGCAGTACTTC
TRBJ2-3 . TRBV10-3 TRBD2 CAIRGGLAGAHTDTQYF TGTGCCATCAGGGGCGGACTAGCGGGGGCCCACACAGATACGCAGTATTTT
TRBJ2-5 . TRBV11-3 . CASSRRGREETQYF TGTGCCAGCAGCCGGAGGGGCCGGGAAGAGACCCAGTACTTC
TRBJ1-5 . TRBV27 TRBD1 CASRLTGGNQPQHF TGTGCCAGCAGACTGACAGGGGGCAATCAGCCCCAGCATTTT
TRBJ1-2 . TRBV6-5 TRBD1 CASSYGTGPPGYTF TGTGCCAGCAGTTACGGGACAGGCCCCCCTGGCTACACCTTC
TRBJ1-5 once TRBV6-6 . CASSYNGANQPQHF TGTGCCAGCAGTTACAACGGGGCGAATCAGCCCCAGCATTTT
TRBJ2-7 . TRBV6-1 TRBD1 CASSDRVYSYEQYF TGTGCCAGCAGCGACAGGGTCTACTCCTACGAGCAGTACTTC